The sequence of this TCR beta chain was determined in a study of blood T cell repertoires in COVID-19. The CDR3 extends over 14 amino acids. V was cut by 1 base and J by 3 bases, with 9 bases left in between. From germline, CDR1 is MNHNS and CDR2 SASEGT. Assay: immunoSEQ multiplex PCR; the TCRdb copy retains only in-frame clones and omits some. The data show approximately 96,000 clones, with about 87% seen just once and around 4.3% held by the top ten. Sequenced: peripheral blood. The TCR originated in a human donor with COVID-19, enrolled during active disease. The donor label of this sample is uncertain. The chain has TRBV6-1 and TRBJ1-1; D unresolved. Written as DNA, the CDR3 is TGTGCCAGCAGTGAAGTCGTCGGGGACACTGAAGCTTTCTTT. Residues: CASSEVVGDTEAFF.